Following are 15 T cell receptor beta chains from one sample sequenced in a study of blood T cells in healthy people across ages. Using a J-beta primer mix together with a sample-barcoded 5' primer, a second PCR was run for about 6 to 12 cycles. TCRdb passed the 5' RACE reads through MiXCR, listing each CDR3 protein once. The sample holds approximately 700,000 distinct CDR3 sequences, 32% seen once. The sample was blood. Receptors were obtained from a woman older than 75 in good health.

V is TRBV7-2 and J is TRBJ2-1; D not certain. Trimming stripped 1 base from V and 12 bases from J, with 28 bases between. This CDR3 spans 18 amino acids. In germline, CDR1 is SGHTA, CDR2 FQGNSA. For the CDR3, the DNA is TGTGCCAGCAGCTTAGTTGCATCCTCTACGACCCAACTCTACGGGCAGTTCTTC. It codes for CASSLVASSTTQLYGQFF.

In regard to this clonotype: This may stem from a read error, because a much larger clone lies one nucleotide away. Here the CDR3 DNA reads TGTGCCGGCAGCCAGCGGCAGTTGGAGACCCAGTACTTC. Translating it yields CAGSQRQLETQYF. V is TRBV4-2 and J is TRBJ2-7; D is possibly TRBD2 (5 bases). The DNA matches TRBJ2-5 better at its end, which makes the J call doubtful. Germline CDR1 reads LGHNA; CDR2 reads YNFKEQ. The CDR3 sequence is 13 residues long.

The rearrangement uses TRBV30 and TRBJ1-1; unclear D gene. The CDR3 runs to 12 residues. V dropped 0 bases and J dropped 7 bases, with 9 bases sitting between them. CDR1 GTSNPN and CDR2 SVGIG come from the germline V gene (reference sequence). CDR3 residues: CAWSVDRSEAFF. The DNA for the CDR3 is TGTGCCTGGAGTGTCGACCGCAGTGAAGCTTTCTTT.

This clonotype has more than one count but fewer than ten. The chain couples TRBV5-1 to TRBJ1-1; the D gene is possibly TRBD1 (6 bases). The germline CDR1 and CDR2 sequences are SGHRS and YFSETQ. The CDR3 is 17 amino acids. V gave up 1 base and J gave up 1 base, with 17 bases separating them. CDR3 in DNA: TGCGCCAGCAGCTTGACTACTGGGGGCTGGACGAACACTGAAGCTTTCTTT. Translated, it gives CASSLTTGGWTNTEAFF. Supplemented by reference TRBV5-1 and TRBJ1-1, the full variable domain reads KAGVTQTPRYLIKTRGQQVTLSCSPISGHRSVSWYQQTPGQGLQFLFEYFSETQRNKGNFPGRFSGRQFSNSRSEMNVSTLELGDSALYLCASSLTTGGWTNTEAFFGQGTRLTVV.

The chain carries TRBV6-1 and TRBJ1-1; D gene ambiguous. The CDR3 length is 15 residues. Deletions cut 7 bases from V and 1 base from J, with 16 bases between. Per germline, CDR1 MNHNS and CDR2 SASEGT. The CDR3 DNA sequence: TGTGCCAGCACACCACTAAGGCAGGCGAACACTGAAGCTTTCTTT. Its protein product is CASTPLRQANTEAFF.

V gene TRBV27 combines with J gene TRBJ2-3; 12 nucleotides match TRBD1. Looked up from germline, CDR1 is MNHEY and CDR2 is SMNVEV (reference sequence). Germline trimming cut 4 bases from V and 5 bases from J; bases unmatched to any gene: 22. The CDR3 is made up of 21 amino acids. The CDR3 DNA follows: TGTGCCAGCAGTTGGCCCTGGACCGGGACAGGGGGCTCGGTGGTAGGAGATACGCAGTATTTT. Amino acids: CASSWPWTGTGGSVVGDTQYF.

The chain couples TRBV20-1 to TRBJ2-7; D is perhaps TRBD2 (7 bases). This CDR3 contains 18 residues. V was pared by 3 bases and J by 4 bases, with 28 bases between. Germline V gene sequence: CDR1 DFQATT, CDR2 SNEGSKA (reference sequence). This chain's CDR3 is CSARGAVSGRRGRYEQYF. The CDR3 nucleotides are TGCAGTGCTAGGGGGGCGGTTAGCGGGCGCCGCGGACGATACGAGCAGTACTTC.

A word on this clonotype: One base away lies a much larger clone, so this may be a sequencing read error. This chain connects TRBV7-9 to TRBJ1-4; a weak D match, TRBD1 (6 bases). The germline gives CDR1 SEHNR, CDR2 FQNEAQ (reference sequence). Trimming removed 4 bases from V and 3 bases from J, with 9 bases in between. The CDR3 loop spans 14 amino acids. CDR3 DNA: TGTGCCAGCAGCTGCCAGGGGTCTAATGAAAAACTGTTTTTT. Its protein is CASSCQGSNEKLFF.

This clonotype was picked up many times. The J gene is TRBJ1-5, the V gene TRBV29-1, with D perhaps matching TRBD1 (5 bases). The CDR3 has 12 residues. Germline loops: CDR1 SQVTM, CDR2 ANQGSEA. V was clipped by 2 bases and J by 5 bases, with 7 bases between them. CDR3 DNA sequence: TGCAGCGTTGAAACAGGAGATCAGCCCCAGCATTTT. Encoded protein: CSVETGDQPQHF. Supplemented by reference TRBV29-1 and TRBJ1-5, the full variable domain reads SAVISQKPSRDICQRGTSLTIQCQVDSQVTMMFWYRQQPGQSLTLIATANQGSEATYESGFVIDKFPISRPNLTFSTLTVSNMSPEDSSIYLCSVETGDQPQHFGDGTRLSIL.

In this sample, this clonotype turned up many times. The V call is TRBV9, the J call TRBJ2-5; 11 nucleotides match TRBD1. The germline gives CDR1 SGDLS, CDR2 YYNGEE. The CDR3 runs to 15 residues. The V segment lost 6 bases and the J segment 4 bases; nucleotides outside the gene matches: 8. The CDR3 sequence is CASMRGQGGPETQYF. CDR3 in DNA: TGTGCCAGCATGAGGGGACAGGGGGGACCAGAGACCCAGTACTTC. The full variable domain, rest sourced from reference TRBV9 and TRBJ2-5, is DSGVTQTPKHLITATGQRVTLRCSPRSGDLSVYWYQQSLDQGLQFLIQYYNGEERAKGNILERFSAQQFPDLHSELNLSSLELGDSALYFCASMRGQGGPETQYFGPGTRLLVL.

This clonotype was seen more than once but under ten times. This rearrangement joins TRBV20-1 to TRBJ1-5, with D maybe TRBD1 (5 bases). The CDR3 contains 16 residues. The germline V gene encodes CDR1 DFQATT and CDR2 SNEGSKA (reference sequence). V lost 0 bases and J lost 7, with 19 bases in between. The CDR3 nucleotides are TGCAGTGCTAGAGATCCGGCCCAGGGTCTCCTCCAGCCCCAGCATTTT. Protein product: CSARDPAQGLLQPQHF.

This chain links TRBV7-2 with TRBJ2-3; a possible D gene is TRBD2 (6 bases). This CDR3 region has 16 residues. Germline-derived CDR1 and CDR2 are SGHTA and FQGNSA. The V end was cut by 4 bases, the J end by 5 bases, with 19 bases between. In DNA, the CDR3 is TGTGCCAGCAGCTACCCGGGTCTCCCGACTAGAGATACGCAGTATTTT. This translates into CASSYPGLPTRDTQYF.

This clonotype turned up a few times. A single base separates this from a much larger clone, so it may be a read error. The gene calls are TRBV4-2 and TRBJ2-6, with D possibly being TRBD1 (6 bases). This CDR3 spans 16 amino acids. Germline CDR1 and CDR2: LGHNA and YNFKEQ. Written as DNA, the CDR3 is TGTGCCAGCAGCCAACGAGGGGGTTCAGGGGCCAACGTCCGGACTTTC. Its protein is CASSQRGGSGANVRTF.

Remarks on this clonotype: A much larger clone sits a single nucleotide away, making a read error possible. The chain employs TRBV7-2 and TRBJ2-3, with unresolved D. Looked up from germline, CDR1 is SGHTA and CDR2 is FQGNSA. Trimming left V 7 bases short and J 0 bases short, with 8 bases between. CDR3 length: 13 amino acids. The chain's CDR3 is CASNPTSTDTQYF. The CDR3 DNA sequence: TGTGCCAGCAACCCTACTAGCACAGATACGCAGTATTTT.

This clonotype showed up many times. The chain carries TRBV20-1 and TRBJ1-2; a possible D gene is TRBD1 (6 bases). Germline V gives CDR1 DFQATT, CDR2 SNEGSKA (reference sequence). Trimming pared 6 bases from V and 7 bases from J, leaving 24 bases between. This CDR3 has 15 amino acids. The CDR3 region has the DNA TGCAGTGCCCGGGGAGGGGGTTCTGCTCAAAGTGGCTACACCTTC. Amino acid sequence: CSARGGGSAQSGYTF.